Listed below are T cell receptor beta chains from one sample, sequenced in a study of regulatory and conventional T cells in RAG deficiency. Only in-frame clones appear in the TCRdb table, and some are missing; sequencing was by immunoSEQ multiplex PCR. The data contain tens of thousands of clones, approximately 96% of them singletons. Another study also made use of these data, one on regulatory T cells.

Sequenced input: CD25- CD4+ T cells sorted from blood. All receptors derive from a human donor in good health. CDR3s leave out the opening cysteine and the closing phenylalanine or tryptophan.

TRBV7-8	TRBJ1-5	ASSFDRGRPQH
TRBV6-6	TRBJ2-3	ASSYQGWGTDTQY
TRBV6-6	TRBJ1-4	ATRTGGDEKLF
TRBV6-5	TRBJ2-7	ASRIRGQGSYEQY
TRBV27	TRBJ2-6	ASSFGQGAHGANVLT
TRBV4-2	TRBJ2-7	ASSRSTPGATLQQY
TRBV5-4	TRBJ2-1	ASSFGTKNNEQF
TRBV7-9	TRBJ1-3	ASSPGSGNTIY
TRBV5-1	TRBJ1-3	ASSLWLAFGNTIY
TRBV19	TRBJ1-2	ASKPHRKNNYGYT
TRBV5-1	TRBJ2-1	ASSLGSSYNEQF
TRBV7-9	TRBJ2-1	ASSPMRSSGEYNEQF
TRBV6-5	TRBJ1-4	ASSYGGGPEKLF
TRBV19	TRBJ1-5	ASSKLASSNQPQH
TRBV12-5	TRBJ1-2	ASGLPGRGKGYT
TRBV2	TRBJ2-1	ASSRQGVSDEQF
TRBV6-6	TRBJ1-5	ASSKDRLSNQPQH
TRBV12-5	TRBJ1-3	ASGPGQGPRGNTIY
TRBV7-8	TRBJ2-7	ASSEVGGRHYEQY
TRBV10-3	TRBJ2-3	AISESPSLARVDTQY
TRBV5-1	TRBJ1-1	ASSLLSMNTEAF
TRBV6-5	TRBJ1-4	ASSYRRAPREKLF
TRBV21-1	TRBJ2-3	ASSHTAGLPREEDTQY
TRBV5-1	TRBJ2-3	ASSFEASRGPQY
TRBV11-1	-	ASSSRGDSYEQY
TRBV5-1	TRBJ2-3	ASSGPTGTSPDTQY
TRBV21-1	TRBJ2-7	ASSKGENFTYEQY
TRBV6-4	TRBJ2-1	ASSDSKQSSYNEQF
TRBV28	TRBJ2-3	ASSPRGLAESDTQY
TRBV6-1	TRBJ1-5	ASSPLRASNQPQH
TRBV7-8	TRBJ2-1	ASSLGPGTSVRSYNEQF
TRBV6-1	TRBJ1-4	ASGQGRTNEKLF
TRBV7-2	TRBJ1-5	ASTSFGGGNQPQH